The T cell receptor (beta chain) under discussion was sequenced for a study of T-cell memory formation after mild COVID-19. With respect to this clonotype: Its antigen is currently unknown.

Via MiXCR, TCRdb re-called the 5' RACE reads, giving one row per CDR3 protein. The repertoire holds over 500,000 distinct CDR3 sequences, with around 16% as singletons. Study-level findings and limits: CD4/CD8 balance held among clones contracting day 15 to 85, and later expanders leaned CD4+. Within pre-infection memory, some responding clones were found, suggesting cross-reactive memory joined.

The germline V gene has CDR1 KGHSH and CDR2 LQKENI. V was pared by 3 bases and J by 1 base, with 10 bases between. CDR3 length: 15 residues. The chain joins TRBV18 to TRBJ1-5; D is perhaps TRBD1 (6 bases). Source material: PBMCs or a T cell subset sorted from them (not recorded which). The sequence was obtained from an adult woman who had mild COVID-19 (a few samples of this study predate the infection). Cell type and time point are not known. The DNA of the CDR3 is TGTGCCAGCTCACCGTGGCAGGGGAGCAATCAGCCCCAGCATTTT. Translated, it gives CASSPWQGSNQPQHF.